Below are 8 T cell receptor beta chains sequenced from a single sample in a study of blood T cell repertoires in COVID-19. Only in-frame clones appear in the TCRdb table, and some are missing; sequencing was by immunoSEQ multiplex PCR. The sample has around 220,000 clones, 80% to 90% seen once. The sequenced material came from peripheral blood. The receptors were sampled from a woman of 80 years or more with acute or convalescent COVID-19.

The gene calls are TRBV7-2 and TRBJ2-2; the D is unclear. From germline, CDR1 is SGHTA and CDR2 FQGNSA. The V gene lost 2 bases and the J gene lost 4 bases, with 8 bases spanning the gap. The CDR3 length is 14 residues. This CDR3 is CASSLMAVTGELFF. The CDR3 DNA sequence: TGTGCCAGCAGCTTAATGGCGGTCACCGGGGAGCTGTTTTTT. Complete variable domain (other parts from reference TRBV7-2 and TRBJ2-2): GAGVSQSPSNKVTEKGKDVELRCDPISGHTALYWYRQSLGQGLEFLIYFQGNSAPDKSGLPSDRFSAERTGGSVSTLTIQRTQQEDSAVYLCASSLMAVTGELFFGEGSRLTVL.

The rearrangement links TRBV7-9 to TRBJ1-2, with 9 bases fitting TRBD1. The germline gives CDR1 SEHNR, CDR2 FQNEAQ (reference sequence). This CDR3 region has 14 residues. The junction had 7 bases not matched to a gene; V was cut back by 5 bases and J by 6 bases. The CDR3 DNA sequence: TGTGCCAGCAGCCGACCACAGGGGGCAAATGGCTACACCTTC. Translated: CASSRPQGANGYTF.

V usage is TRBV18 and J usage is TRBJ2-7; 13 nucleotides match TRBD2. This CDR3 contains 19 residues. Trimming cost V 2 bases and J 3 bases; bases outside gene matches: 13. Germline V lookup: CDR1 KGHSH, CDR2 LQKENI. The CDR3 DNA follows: TGTGCCAGCTCACCAATTCTCCGGACTAGCGGGAGCGGTCGCTACGAGCAGTACTTC. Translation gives CASSPILRTSGSGRYEQYF.

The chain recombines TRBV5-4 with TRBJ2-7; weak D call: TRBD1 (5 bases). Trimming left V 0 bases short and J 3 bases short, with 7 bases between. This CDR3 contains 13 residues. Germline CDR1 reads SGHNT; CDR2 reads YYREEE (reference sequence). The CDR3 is CASSLVQGYEQYF. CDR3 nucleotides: TGTGCCAGCAGCTTGGTTCAGGGCTACGAGCAGTACTTC.

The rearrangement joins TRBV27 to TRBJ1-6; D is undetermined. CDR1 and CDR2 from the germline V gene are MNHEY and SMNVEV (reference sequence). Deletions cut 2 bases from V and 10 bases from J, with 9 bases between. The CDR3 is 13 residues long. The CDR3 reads CASSLQARSPLHF. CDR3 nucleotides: TGTGCCAGCAGTTTACAGGCCCGCTCACCCCTCCACTTT.

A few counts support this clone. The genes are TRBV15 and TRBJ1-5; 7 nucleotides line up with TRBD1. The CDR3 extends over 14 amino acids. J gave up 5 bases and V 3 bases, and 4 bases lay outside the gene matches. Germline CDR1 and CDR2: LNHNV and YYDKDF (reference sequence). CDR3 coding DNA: TGTGCCACCAGCAGGGGACAGTTGGATCAGCCCCAGCATTTT. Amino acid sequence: CATSRGQLDQPQHF.

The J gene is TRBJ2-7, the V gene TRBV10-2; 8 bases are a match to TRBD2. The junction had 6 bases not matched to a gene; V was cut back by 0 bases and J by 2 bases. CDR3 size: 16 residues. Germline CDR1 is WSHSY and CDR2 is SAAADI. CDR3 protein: CASSESGSGRAYEQYF. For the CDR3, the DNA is TGCGCCAGCAGTGAGTCGGGAAGCGGGAGAGCCTACGAGCAGTACTTC.

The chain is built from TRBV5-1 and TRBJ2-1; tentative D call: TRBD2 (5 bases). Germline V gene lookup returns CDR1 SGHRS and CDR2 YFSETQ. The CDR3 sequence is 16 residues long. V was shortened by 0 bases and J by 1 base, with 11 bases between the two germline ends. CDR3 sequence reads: CASSLEGLASYNEQFF. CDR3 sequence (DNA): TGCGCCAGCAGCTTGGAGGGCCTAGCTTCCTACAATGAGCAGTTCTTC.